This T cell receptor beta chain was sequenced for a study of identifying expanded T cells in peripheral blood. Study-wide results and caveats: Clone count variance between approximately two-week samples rose with total template count.

Note on this clone: Its antigen is unidentified.

The CDR3 runs 16 residues. Germline-derived CDR1 and CDR2 are SEHNR and FQNEAQ (reference sequence). Trimming cost V 5 bases and J 6 bases; bases outside gene matches: 13. Here immunoSEQ multiplex PCR was the method, and the copy in TCRdb shows in-frame clones only, minus some. The sample lists around 68,000 clones, roughly 86% occurring once. The clonotype comes from a person aged 18 to 70 in good health. The gene calls are TRBV7-9 and TRBJ2-7, with 10 nucleotides matching TRBD1. Material: blood. This CDR3 reads CASSRWTGTGDREQYF. CDR3 nucleotides: TGTGCCAGCAGCCGTTGGACCGGGACAGGGGATCGCGAGCAGTACTTC.